A single sample gave rise to the 20 T cell receptor beta chains below, sequenced in a study of CD8 T cells in Susac syndrome. When the RNA was reverse transcribed, random hexamers were used with an input of about 0.5 to 1 ug. From the immunoSEQ multiplex PCR reads, TCRdb called clonotypes with MiXCR, one entry per CDR3 protein. The repertoire holds around 80,000 distinct CDR3 sequences, with approximately 95% as singletons. The sequencing sample was made of CD8+ T cells from PBMCs. The receptor source for this set is a human donor with Susac syndrome.

The chain is built from TRBV30 and TRBJ2-1, with TRBD2 matching 7 bases. Germline lookup yields CDR1 GTSNPN and CDR2 SVGIG (reference sequence). The CDR3 has 15 residues. V dropped 0 bases and J dropped 5; count of bases not matched to a gene: 7. CDR3 nucleotide sequence: TGTGCCTGGAGTGTTTCCAGCGGGGCCCACAATGAGCAGTTCTTC. It encodes CAWSVSSGAHNEQFF.

The chain couples TRBV14 to TRBJ1-5; no reliable D call. Germline CDR1 SGHDN, CDR2 FVKESK. The CDR3 has 13 amino acids. The V gene lost 1 base and the J gene lost 7 bases, with 8 bases spanning the gap. The CDR3 protein is CASSQVGVQPQHF. As DNA, the CDR3 is TGTGCCAGCAGCCAAGTCGGAGTGCAGCCCCAGCATTTT.

V usage is TRBV27 and J usage is TRBJ1-5, with TRBD1 matching 9 bases. Germline CDR1 is MNHEY and CDR2 is SMNVEV (reference sequence). J lost 4 bases, V lost 5 bases, and 9 bases had no gene match. The length of the CDR3 is 16 residues. The DNA of the CDR3 is TGTGCCAGCAGTCTACGAATGACAGGGGGAAATCAGCCCCAGCATTTT. It encodes CASSLRMTGGNQPQHF.

The CDR3 protein is CASSYYPQWPGELFF. The CDR3 region has the DNA TGCGCCAGCAGCTACTACCCGCAGTGGCCCGGGGAGCTGTTTTTT. The chain recombines TRBV4-1 with TRBJ2-2; D uncertain. The ends were cut back, 5 bases at V and 6 bases at J, with 16 bases in the middle. The CDR3 covers 15 residues. Looked up from germline, CDR1 is MGHRA and CDR2 is YSYEKL.

The rearrangement uses TRBV5-6 and TRBJ2-2, with D hard to call. Germline-derived CDR1 and CDR2 are SGHDT and YYEEEE. The CDR3 consists of 10 residues. This chain's CDR3 is CAPENGELFF. The CDR3 DNA reads TGTGCACCCGAAAACGGGGAGCTGTTTTTT.

This chain joins TRBV2 and TRBJ2-5, with 11 bases identical to TRBD1. This CDR3 spans 17 amino acids. Trimming took 7 bases from V and 2 from J; bases not matched to a gene: 12. Germline CDR1 SNHLY, CDR2 FYNNEI. In nucleotides, the CDR3 is TGTGCCAGCACCTACACAGGACAGGGGGCGCGGCAAGAGACCCAGTACTTC. Protein sequence: CASTYTGQGARQETQYF.

The chain employs TRBV6-2 or TRBV6-3 and TRBJ1-2, with no clear D. The V end lost 7 bases, the J end lost 5 bases, and 20 bases lay between the germline ends. CDR3 size: 15 residues. Germline-derived CDR1 and CDR2 are MNHEY and SVGEGT. The CDR3 sequence: CASIANGPSPYGYTF. Written as DNA, the CDR3 is TGTGCCAGCATCGCAAATGGGCCGTCGCCGTATGGCTACACCTTC.

The chain has TRBV4-3 and TRBJ2-2; D is undetermined. CDR3 length: 14 residues. The germline gives CDR1 LGHNA, CDR2 YSLEER. Trimming stripped 0 bases from V and 5 bases from J, with 7 bases between. Written as DNA, the CDR3 is TGCGCCAGCAGCCAAGATTCCAGAACCGGGGAGCTGTTTTTT. Translating gives CASSQDSRTGELFF.

The gene calls are TRBV6-1 and TRBJ2-5; D unclear. V lost 6 bases, J lost 4 bases, and 21 bases lay in between. CDR1 and CDR2 from the germline V gene are MNHNS and SASEGT. The CDR3 loop spans 16 amino acids. CDR3 DNA: TGTGCCAGCAGAGATTACAGCGATGGATCCGGAGAGACCCAGTACTTC. Its translation: CASRDYSDGSGETQYF.

There are a few counts of this clonotype. The chain joins TRBV27 to TRBJ2-1, with D possibly being TRBD1 (6 bases). V lost 6 bases to trimming and J lost 6 bases, with 12 bases between them. Germline V gene sequence: CDR1 MNHEY, CDR2 SMNVEV (reference sequence). The length of the CDR3 is 13 residues. The CDR3 sequence: CASRLTGTNEQFF. DNA for the CDR3: TGTGCCAGCAGACTTACAGGGACCAATGAGCAGTTCTTC.

This chain joins TRBV9 and TRBJ2-3; 10 bases are a match to TRBD2. Germline values: CDR1 SGDLS, CDR2 YYNGEE. V gave up 3 bases and J gave up 1 base; unmatched junction bases: 17. The CDR3 has 20 residues. The CDR3 sequence is CASSGPETSGEPWGTDTQYF. DNA of the CDR3: TGTGCCAGCAGCGGTCCGGAAACTAGCGGGGAGCCCTGGGGCACAGATACGCAGTATTTT.

The chain carries TRBV11-2 and TRBJ2-5; D not certain. The V end was cut by 5 bases, the J end by 1 base, with 11 bases between. The CDR3 consists of 14 residues. Germline assignment: CDR1 SGHAT and CDR2 FQNNGV. This CDR3 is CASSPDHSQETQYF. As DNA, the CDR3 is TGTGCCAGCAGCCCAGACCACAGCCAAGAGACCCAGTACTTC.

This chain connects TRBV23-1 to TRBJ1-1; D may be TRBD1 (5 bases). TRBV23-1 is given ORF status, its function remaining uncertain. Trimming stripped 2 bases from V and 3 bases from J, with 13 bases between. The CDR3 has 15 amino acids. CDR3 sequence: CASSQTRGWDTEAFF. The CDR3, as DNA: TGCGCCAGCAGTCAAACGCGGGGGTGGGACACTGAAGCTTTCTTT.

The chain uses TRBV6-1 and TRBJ2-3; 14 positions agree with TRBD2. V was clipped by 5 bases and J by 2 bases; unmatched bases: 6. The CDR3 has 17 residues. Germline V gives CDR1 MNHNS, CDR2 SASEGT. This CDR3 is CASSQRLAGGLTDTQYF. CDR3 DNA: TGTGCCAGCAGTCAAAGACTAGCGGGGGGGCTCACAGATACGCAGTATTTT.

The genes are TRBV6-2 or TRBV6-3 and TRBJ2-7, with 7 bases aligning to TRBD2. Germline-derived CDR1 and CDR2 are MNHEY and SVGEGT. The CDR3 covers 17 residues. J was trimmed by 3 bases and V by 4 bases; bases with no gene match: 15. Here the CDR3 reads CASSSQLNGRRYYEQYF. In nucleotides, the CDR3 is TGTGCCAGCAGTTCCCAACTTAACGGGAGGCGTTACTACGAGCAGTACTTC.

The rearrangement joins TRBV13 to TRBJ1-4, with TRBD1 matching 10 bases. Trimming at V came to 5 bases and at J to 5 bases, leaving 8 bases not matched to a gene. The germline V gene has CDR1 PRHDT and CDR2 FYEKMQ (reference sequence). The CDR3 has 16 amino acids. The CDR3 DNA follows: TGTGCCAGCAGCCTCTCAACGGGACAGGGGAATGAAAAACTGTTTTTT. Translation gives CASSLSTGQGNEKLFF.

The rearrangement joins TRBV4-3 to TRBJ2-2, with 7 positions matching TRBD1. With V trimmed by 2 bases and J by 6 bases, 12 bases remained unmatched. This CDR3 spans 17 amino acids. CDR1 LGHNA and CDR2 YSLEER come from the germline V gene. The CDR3 region has the DNA TGCGCCAGCAGCCAACGCGTTCGGGCAGGGGGTGCCGGGGAGCTGTTTTTT. The encoded protein is CASSQRVRAGGAGELFF.

The genes are TRBV10-3 and TRBJ2-7; D is uncertain. CDR1 is ENHRY, CDR2 SYGVKD, per germline. The V gene lost 2 bases and the J gene lost 3 bases, with 8 bases spanning the gap. This CDR3 is 13 amino acids long. The CDR3 here is CAISEGVGYEQYF. For the CDR3, the DNA is TGTGCCATCAGTGAGGGGGTCGGCTACGAGCAGTACTTC.

This chain connects TRBV28 to TRBJ2-7; the D is unclear. The V gene lost 1 base and the J gene lost 5 bases, with 12 bases spanning the gap. Germline CDR1 MDHEN, CDR2 SYDVKM. The CDR3 consists of 14 residues. CDR3 DNA sequence: TGTGCCAGCAGTTTATCCCCCTCCTGGGACGAGCAGTACTTC. Its protein product is CASSLSPSWDEQYF.

The table lists this clonotype with a few counts. The chain joins TRBV6-6 to TRBJ2-1; TRBD1 aligns across 10 bases. V lost 6 bases and J lost 3; bases outside the gene matches: 8. The CDR3 sequence is 16 residues long. The germline V gene encodes CDR1 MNHNY and CDR2 SVGAGI (reference sequence). The CDR3 coding sequence is TGTGCCAGCAGCGGGGGGGGACAGGGGATCTACAATGAGCAGTTCTTC. This sequence encodes CASSGGGQGIYNEQFF.